The present entry profiles one T cell receptor (beta chain) with its context. These data belong to a study of blood T cell repertoires in COVID-19. In the authors' workflow: Reference gene primer amplification gave estimated nucleated cell counts. TCRdb's table, derived via immunoSEQ multiplex PCR, lists solely in-frame clones and lacks some. For V, J and clone size, that table is used; D and trimming come from the DNA. Of over 130,000 clones in the sample, approximately 85% were seen once. This clonotype originated in an elderly woman with acute or convalescent COVID-19. Specimen: peripheral blood.

The CDR3 is CASTPLAVLTYEQYF. Written as DNA, the CDR3 is TGTGCCAGCACTCCTTTAGCGGTCCTGACCTACGAGCAGTACTTC. This chain links TRBV21-1 with TRBJ2-7; TRBD2, as called in the table, went unchecked against the DNA. TRBV21-1 is assigned pseudogene status. The CDR3 length is 15 residues.